This T cell receptor beta chain emerged from a study of blood T cell repertoires in COVID-19. Overall study context: T cells, B-cell-depleted T cells, or PBMCs provided the cDNA or gDNA that served as material.

Trimming cost V 0 bases and J 11 bases; bases outside gene matches: 7. Germline CDR1 is SGDLS and CDR2 is YYNGEE. The CDR3 is 15 residues long. The assay was immunoSEQ multiplex PCR, and TCRdb's table has in-frame clones only and misses some. The table lists 300,000 to 450,000 clones, more than 75% of them singletons, with 2.5% to 3.5% in the top ten. The J gene is TRBJ2-1, the V gene TRBV9; 11 bases are a match to TRBD2. The sample was peripheral blood. This receptor was obtained from a human donor in a cohort sampled during active COVID-19. CDR3: CASSVGEASGRKQFF. CDR3 coding DNA: TGTGCCAGCAGCGTAGGGGAAGCTAGCGGGAGGAAGCAGTTCTTC.